This T cell receptor (beta chain) was profiled in a study of vaccination effects on CD4 cells after COVID-19. Ahead of sequencing, the ViraFEST assay grew antigen-specific CD4+ T cells using viral peptide pools. After about 10 days in culture, the CD4+ T cells were isolated. Absence of prior SARS-CoV-2 infection characterized the vaccine recipients, who showed negative nucleocapsid antibodies. Each well held some 2 million PBMC cultured with around 9.7 ug/ml peptides and roughly 10 IU/ml IL-2. Replacing half the medium with IL-2 medium was done on days 3 and 7. The CDR3 covers 14 residues. Germline V gives CDR1 MNHEY, CDR2 SVGEGT. V gave up 4 bases and J gave up 5 bases, with 12 bases separating them. Sequencing was performed with immunoSEQ multiplex PCR; in TCRdb, only in-frame clones are kept and a portion is missing. The sample contains roughly 20,000 clones, over 60% of which appear only once. Concerning this clone: Antigen: not known.

This TCR was recovered from a human donor who received a COVID-19 vaccine. The sequenced sample was CD4+ T cells from PBMCs cultured with HCoV-NL63 spike peptides, obtained before COVID-19 vaccination. The chain is built from TRBV6-2 or TRBV6-3 and TRBJ1-5, with a tentative D call TRBD1 (6 bases). This CDR3 is CASSLTGGHQPQHF. DNA of the CDR3: TGTGCCAGCAGTTTGACAGGTGGGCATCAGCCCCAGCATTTT.